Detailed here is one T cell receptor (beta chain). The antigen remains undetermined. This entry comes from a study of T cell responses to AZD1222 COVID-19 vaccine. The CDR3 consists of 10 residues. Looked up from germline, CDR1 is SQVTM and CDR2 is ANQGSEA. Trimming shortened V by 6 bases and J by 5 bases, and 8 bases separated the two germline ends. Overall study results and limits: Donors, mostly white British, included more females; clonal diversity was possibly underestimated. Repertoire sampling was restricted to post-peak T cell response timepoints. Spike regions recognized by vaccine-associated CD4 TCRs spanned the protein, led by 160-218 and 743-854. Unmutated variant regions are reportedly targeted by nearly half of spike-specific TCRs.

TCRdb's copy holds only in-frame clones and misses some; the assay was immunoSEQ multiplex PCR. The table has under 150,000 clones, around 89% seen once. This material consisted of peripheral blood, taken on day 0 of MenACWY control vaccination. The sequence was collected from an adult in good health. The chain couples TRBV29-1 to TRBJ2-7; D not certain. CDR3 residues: CSVRIDEQYF. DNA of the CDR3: TGCAGCGTGAGAATTGACGAGCAGTACTTC.